Shown below are 27 T cell receptor beta chains from a single sample sequenced in a study of T-cell memory formation after mild COVID-19. TCRdb ran MiXCR on the 5' RACE reads and lists one entry per CDR3 protein. Of some 50,000 distinct CDR3 sequences listed, 9.5% to 15% are singletons. Material for sequencing was PBMCs or a T cell subset sorted from them (not recorded which). These receptors were obtained from a man younger than 30 who had mild COVID-19 (a few samples of this study predate the infection). Cell type and time point are not known.

This clonotype was seen a few times. The chain links TRBV4-2 to TRBJ2-1; 9 bases align to TRBD2. J gave up 7 bases and V 0 bases, and 7 bases lay outside the gene matches. This CDR3 region has 16 residues. Germline assignment: CDR1 LGHNA and CDR2 YNFKEQ. This CDR3 is CASSQERGGRGNEQFF. The DNA for the CDR3 is TGTGCCAGCAGCCAAGAGCGGGGGGGCCGAGGAAATGAGCAGTTCTTC.

This chain links TRBV9 with TRBJ2-3, with D tentatively TRBD1 (5 bases). This CDR3 comprises 17 residues. Germline-derived CDR1 and CDR2 are SGDLS and YYNGEE. Trimming shortened V by 4 bases and J by 2 bases, and 20 bases separated the two germline ends. The CDR3 nucleotides read TGTGCCAGCAGCTCCCAGTGGACCATACAGGACACAGATACGCAGTATTTT. This sequence encodes CASSSQWTIQDTDTQYF.

This clonotype appeared a few times. V gene TRBV7-2 combines with J gene TRBJ1-2; D not certain. Germline V gene lookup returns CDR1 SGHTA and CDR2 FQGNSA. The length of the CDR3 is 13 residues. The V end lost 1 base, the J end lost 8 bases, and 11 bases lay between the germline ends. The CDR3 nucleotides read TGTGCCAGCAGCTTAGGTTCACTATGGGGCTACACCTTC. Protein: CASSLGSLWGYTF.

The rearrangement joins TRBV9 to TRBJ2-1, with 12 bases matching TRBD2. The CDR3 length is 17 residues. V was pared by 3 bases and J by 2 bases, with 6 bases of the junction left unmatched. Germline CDR1 reads SGDLS; CDR2 reads YYNGEE. For the CDR3, the DNA is TGTGCCAGCAGCGAGGGATGGACTAGCGGGGCCTACAATGAGCAGTTCTTC. It yields the protein CASSEGWTSGAYNEQFF. Based on the CDR3 plus reference TRBV9 and TRBJ2-1, the full variable domain is DSGVTQTPKHLITATGQRVTLRCSPRSGDLSVYWYQQSLDQGLQFLIQYYNGEERAKGNILERFSAQQFPDLHSELNLSSLELGDSALYFCASSEGWTSGAYNEQFFGPGTRLTVL.

V and J are TRBV20-1 and TRBJ2-3; TRBD2 agrees at 11 bases. CDR3 size: 17 residues. After removal of 6 bases from V and 3 bases from J, the junction contained 14 bases not matched to a gene. CDR1 is DFQATT, CDR2 SNEGSKA, per germline (reference sequence). CDR3 bases: TGCAGTGCCTCCAGGGGGTTAGCGGGGGGGCCGACAGATACGCAGTATTTT. Its translation is CSASRGLAGGPTDTQYF.

This clonotype was counted a few times. The rearrangement uses TRBV30 and TRBJ1-2; TRBD1 is a possible D gene (6 bases). This CDR3 contains 15 residues. Deletions cut 0 bases from V and 7 bases from J, with 18 bases between. The germline gives CDR1 GTSNPN, CDR2 SVGIG (reference sequence). The DNA of the CDR3 is TGTGCCTGGAGTGTACACAGTAGGGGGTACGGTGGCTACACCTTC. Translated: CAWSVHSRGYGGYTF.

This chain connects TRBV12-3 or TRBV12-4 to TRBJ1-6; D not resolved. Trimming shortened V by 7 bases and J by 7 bases, and 11 bases separated the two germline ends. The CDR3 has 13 amino acids. In DNA, the CDR3 is TGTGCCAGCAACTTGCAGAACAATTCACCCCTCCACTTT. It specifies CASNLQNNSPLHF.

This clonotype was detected a few times. The chain links TRBV9 to TRBJ2-5, with 7 bases lining up with TRBD2. Germline CDR1 reads SGDLS; CDR2 reads YYNGEE. The CDR3 is 15 residues long. Unmatched junction bases numbered 10, after V lost 5 bases and J lost 3 bases. The CDR3 is CASRPGWGGEETQYF. The CDR3 DNA follows: TGTGCCAGCAGACCCGGTTGGGGGGGTGAAGAGACCCAGTACTTC.

This clonotype was seen at least ten times. The V gene is TRBV12-3 or TRBV12-4, the J gene TRBJ2-2; a weak D match, TRBD1 (5 bases). The CDR3 length is 12 residues. V lost 8 bases and J 3 bases, leaving 7 bases between the germline ends. This CDR3 reads CASVGDTGELFF. The DNA for the CDR3 is TGTGCCAGCGTAGGGGACACCGGGGAGCTGTTTTTT.

The chain has TRBV19 and TRBJ2-4, with a weak D call TRBD2 (6 bases). V was pared by 7 bases and J by 5 bases, with 15 bases between. From germline, CDR1 is LNHDA and CDR2 SQIVND (reference sequence). This CDR3 has 14 amino acids. The CDR3 here is CASTDGGSENIQYF. CDR3 in DNA: TGTGCCAGTACGGACGGGGGTAGCGAAAACATTCAGTACTTC.

There are many counts of this clonotype. The rearrangement uses TRBV4-1 and TRBJ2-5, with D unresolved. V lost 1 base and J 4 bases, leaving 22 bases between the germline ends. The CDR3 sequence is 18 residues long. Germline V gene lookup returns CDR1 MGHRA and CDR2 YSYEKL. The CDR3 spells CASSQVNLGFQKGETQYF. In nucleotides, the CDR3 is TGCGCCAGCAGCCAAGTCAATTTGGGGTTTCAGAAAGGAGAGACCCAGTACTTC.

This clonotype has just a few counts. The chain recombines TRBV6-5 with TRBJ1-2; 7 nucleotides align to TRBD1. The ends lost 6 bases at V and 2 bases at J; junction bases unmatched: 9. CDR3 length: 15 residues. Germline CDR1 reads MNHEY; CDR2 reads SVGAGI. CDR3 sequence: CASSLTTGTNYGYTF. Here the CDR3 DNA reads TGTGCCAGCAGCCTCACGACAGGGACGAACTATGGCTACACCTTC.

The chain combines TRBV7-3 with TRBJ1-1, with D perhaps TRBD1 (5 bases). CDR3 length equals 14 residues. CDR1 and CDR2 from the germline V gene are SGHTA and FQGTGA. Trimming removed 0 bases at V and 5 bases at J, with 10 bases between. The CDR3 region has the DNA TGTGCCAGCAGCTTAACAGGGGCTGCGACTGAAGCTTTCTTT. This sequence encodes CASSLTGAATEAFF. The variable domain in full, with the rest retrieved from reference TRBV7-3 and TRBJ1-1, is GAGVSQTPSNKVTEKGKYVELRCDPISGHTALYWYRQSLGQGPEFLIYFQGTGAADDSGLPNDRFFAVRPEGSVSTLKIQRTERGDSAVYLCASSLTGAATEAFFGQGTRLTVV.

V usage is TRBV7-9 and J usage is TRBJ2-5; D uncertain. The CDR3 loop spans 14 amino acids. Germline V gives CDR1 SEHNR, CDR2 FQNEAQ (reference sequence). The V end was cut by 2 bases, the J end by 2 bases, with 9 bases between. CDR3 bases: TGTGCCAGCAGCTTAATGGGGTCGCAAGAGACCCAGTACTTC. Translated, it gives CASSLMGSQETQYF.

This clonotype was observed a few times. Here the CDR3 reads CASSVSPSGGLPTDTQYF. CDR3 DNA sequence: TGTGCCAGCAGCGTTTCACCTAGCGGGGGTCTCCCCACAGATACGCAGTATTTT. V is TRBV9 and J is TRBJ2-3; 10 bases agree with TRBD2. The CDR3 is 18 residues long. In germline, CDR1 is SGDLS, CDR2 YYNGEE. The V segment lost 2 bases and the J segment 2 bases; nucleotides outside the gene matches: 11.

This clonotype has a count of ten or more. CDR3 amino acids: CASSHPQWLEQYV. CDR3 DNA: TGTGCCAGCAGTCACCCTCAGTGGTTGGAGCAGTACGTC. The chain links TRBV6-1 to TRBJ2-7, with no clear D. The CDR3 loop spans 13 amino acids. Between the trimmed V and J ends, which lost 5 bases and 7 bases, there was a span of 15 bases. Germline-derived CDR1 and CDR2 are MNHNS and SASEGT.

J is TRBJ2-7 and V is TRBV15; 8 nucleotides agree with TRBD2. From germline, CDR1 is LNHNV and CDR2 YYDKDF (reference sequence). The CDR3 is made up of 14 amino acids. V lost 5 bases and J lost 4; bases outside the gene matches: 7. The CDR3 here is CATSAGLAWYEQYF. Here the CDR3 DNA reads TGTGCCACCAGCGCCGGACTAGCTTGGTACGAGCAGTACTTC.

In its sample, this clonotype was seen a few times. V and J are TRBV5-1 and TRBJ2-5; D remains ambiguous. V was pared by 4 bases and J by 3 bases, with 13 bases between. The CDR3 totals 14 residues. Germline CDR1 SGHRS, CDR2 YFSETQ. DNA for the CDR3: TGCGCCAGCAGCACCGGGCCTAGGGAAGAGACCCAGTACTTC. Amino acids: CASSTGPREETQYF. The full variable domain, its missing parts supplied by reference TRBV5-1 and TRBJ2-5, is KAGVTQTPRYLIKTRGQQVTLSCSPISGHRSVSWYQQTPGQGLQFLFEYFSETQRNKGNFPGRFSGRQFSNSRSEMNVSTLELGDSALYLCASSTGPREETQYFGPGTRLLVL.

A few counts support this clonotype. This chain joins TRBV7-8 and TRBJ2-5; tentatively, D is TRBD2 (5 bases). Germline values: CDR1 SGHVS, CDR2 FQNEAQ. CDR3 size: 12 residues. The germline V and J ends were trimmed by 8 bases and 4 bases, with 11 bases remaining between them. In DNA, the CDR3 is TGTGCCAGCGGGTTACGGGGAGAGACCCAGTACTTC. Amino acid sequence: CASGLRGETQYF.

The CDR3 coding sequence is TGTGCCAGCAGCCACACAAACCTCGGGGAGCTGTTTTTT. Translation gives CASSHTNLGELFF. The chain links TRBV3-1 to TRBJ2-2; D call uncertain. CDR1 and CDR2 from the germline V gene are LGHDT and YNNKEL (reference sequence). The V end lost 3 bases, the J end lost 7 bases, and 9 bases lay between the germline ends. The CDR3 runs 13 residues.

This clonotype was seen more than once but under ten times. The rearrangement joins TRBV4-2 to TRBJ1-4, with a tentative D call TRBD1 (5 bases). The CDR3 covers 15 residues. Trimming took 3 bases from V and 10 from J, leaving 18 bases between them. Germline CDR1 LGHNA, CDR2 YNFKEQ. The chain's CDR3 is CASSQGDEYSGKLFF. The CDR3 DNA reads as TGTGCCAGCAGCCAGGGGGACGAATATTCTGGAAAACTGTTTTTT.

V and J are TRBV24-1 and TRBJ2-1; maybe TRBD1 (6 bases). Trimming pared 10 bases from V and 3 bases from J, leaving 9 bases between. CDR1 is KGHDR, CDR2 SFDVKD, per germline. The CDR3 length is 12 residues. CDR3 in amino acids: CATQTGYNEQFF. As DNA, the CDR3 is TGTGCCACTCAGACAGGCTACAATGAGCAGTTCTTC.

V usage is TRBV20-1 and J usage is TRBJ2-7, with D possibly being TRBD1 (6 bases). This CDR3 spans 13 amino acids. Germline V gene lookup returns CDR1 DFQATT and CDR2 SNEGSKA (reference sequence). Trimming took 0 bases from V and 4 from J, leaving 10 bases between them. The CDR3 here is CSARDVQGYEQYV. The DNA for the CDR3 is TGCAGTGCTAGAGATGTCCAGGGGTACGAGCAGTACGTC.

This clonotype was observed a few times. This chain joins TRBV2 and TRBJ2-6; perhaps D is TRBD1 or TRBD2 (5 bases each). Germline CDR1 and CDR2: SNHLY and FYNNEI. Trimming removed 6 bases at V and 0 bases at J, with 15 bases between. CDR3 length: 17 amino acids. CDR3 in amino acids: CASRSRDPYSGANVLTF. CDR3 nucleotide sequence: TGTGCCAGCAGGTCCCGGGACCCCTACTCTGGGGCCAACGTCCTGACTTTC.

This clonotype showed up just a few times. This chain links TRBV5-1 with TRBJ1-1, with D possibly being TRBD1 (5 bases). V was shortened by 6 bases and J by 5 bases, with 14 bases between the two germline ends. Germline CDR1 and CDR2: SGHRS and YFSETQ. The CDR3 is made up of 13 amino acids. Written as DNA, the CDR3 is TGCGCCAGCACAGAATTGGAGGGGACTGAAGCTTTCTTT. Encoded protein: CASTELEGTEAFF.

The genes are TRBV14 and TRBJ1-4, with TRBD1 as a possible D gene (5 bases). The CDR3 is made up of 15 amino acids. Trimming left V 3 bases short and J 10 bases short, with 18 bases between. Per germline, CDR1 SGHDN and CDR2 FVKESK. The CDR3 here is CASSQLAGNMGKLFF. The CDR3 coding sequence is TGTGCCAGCAGCCAGCTGGCAGGGAACATGGGAAAACTGTTTTTT. Full variable domain (remainder filled in from reference TRBV14 and TRBJ1-4): EAGVTQFPSHSVIEKGQTVTLRCDPISGHDNLYWYRRVMGKEIKFLLHFVKESKQDESGMPNNRFLAERTGGTYSTLKVQPAELEDSGVYFCASSQLAGNMGKLFFGSGTQLSVL.

This clonotype was observed at least ten times. This rearrangement joins TRBV5-1 to TRBJ1-6, with D possibly TRBD1 on 6 matching bases. The germline V gene has CDR1 SGHRS and CDR2 YFSETQ. The CDR3 runs to 15 residues. Trimming took off 4 bases at V and 10 bases at J, with 18 bases between the two ends. The CDR3 region is CASSPQGLGQSPLHF. CDR3 in DNA: TGCGCCAGCAGCCCACAGGGCCTGGGACAATCACCCCTCCACTTT. Full variable domain (missing parts from reference TRBV5-1 and TRBJ1-6): KAGVTQTPRYLIKTRGQQVTLSCSPISGHRSVSWYQQTPGQGLQFLFEYFSETQRNKGNFPGRFSGRQFSNSRSEMNVSTLELGDSALYLCASSPQGLGQSPLHFGNGTRLTVT.